What follows are 32 T cell receptor beta chains derived from one specimen sequenced in a study of blood T cells in healthy people across ages. A sample-barcoded 5' primer and a J-beta primer mix were used in a second PCR of roughly 7 to 11 cycles. Each CDR3 protein is one row after TCRdb ran MiXCR on the 5' RACE reads. The data contain 590,000 or so distinct CDR3 sequences, 25% to 35% of them singletons. The sample comprised blood. All receptors come from a woman of 80 years or more in good health.

The V gene is TRBV6-2 or TRBV6-3, the J gene TRBJ1-1; D is undetermined. Germline values: CDR1 MNHEY, CDR2 SVGEGT. The CDR3 has 16 amino acids. The germline V and J ends were trimmed by 2 bases and 0 bases, with 13 bases remaining between them. Here the CDR3 reads CASSYGVPFLNTEAFF. The DNA for the CDR3 is TGTGCCAGCAGTTACGGGGTCCCGTTCTTGAACACTGAAGCTTTCTTT.

This clonotype was seen more than once but under ten times. The V call is TRBV2, the J call TRBJ1-1; 8 bases fit TRBD1. The CDR3 contains 15 residues. Germline V gene lookup returns CDR1 SNHLY and CDR2 FYNNEI. J was trimmed by 4 bases and V by 6 bases; bases with no gene match: 10. For the CDR3, the DNA is TGTGCCAGCAGCCCGACGAGGACAGGGCCCACTGAAGCTTTCTTT. This encodes CASSPTRTGPTEAFF.

This clonotype was recorded a few times. This could be a read error, since a much larger clone is one nucleotide away. This sequence joins TRBV12-3 or TRBV12-4 and TRBJ2-3, with unresolved D. This CDR3 contains 17 residues. The ends were cut back, 0 bases at V and 3 bases at J, with 16 bases in the middle. CDR3 in DNA: TGTGCCAGCAGTTTAGCGCTAGGGCTAGTGGGTACAGATACGCAGTATTTT. It encodes CASSLALGLVGTDTQYF.

The chain has TRBV7-2 and TRBJ1-3, with TRBD1 identical over 10 bases. Germline lookup yields CDR1 SGHTA and CDR2 FQGNSA. The CDR3 runs 16 residues. Trimming removed 1 base from V and 3 bases from J; junction bases left unmatched: 3. As DNA, the CDR3 is TGTGCCAGCAGCTTAGGACAGGGGGCTAGTGGAAACACCATATATTTT. Translating gives CASSLGQGASGNTIYF. Full variable domain (rest looked up from reference TRBV7-2 and TRBJ1-3): GAGVSQSPSNKVTEKGKDVELRCDPISGHTALYWYRQSLGQGLEFLIYFQGNSAPDKSGLPSDRFSAERTGGSVSTLTIQRTQQEDSAVYLCASSLGQGASGNTIYFGEGSWLTVV.

The rearrangement links TRBV7-2 to TRBJ2-1; D is unresolved. V was trimmed by 2 bases and J by 10 bases, leaving 12 bases between them. This CDR3 is built from 13 residues. Germline CDR1 reads SGHTA; CDR2 reads FQGNSA. CDR3 in amino acids: CASSLNPTYEQFF. CDR3 coding DNA: TGTGCCAGCAGCTTAAACCCCACCTACGAGCAGTTCTTC.

This clonotype was found many times. The chain links TRBV20-1 to TRBJ2-2; no reliable D call. The V gene lost 0 bases and the J gene lost 4 bases, with 9 bases spanning the gap. Germline V gives CDR1 DFQATT, CDR2 SNEGSKA (reference sequence). The CDR3 sequence is 14 residues long. The CDR3 is CSARDPDGTGELFF. For the CDR3, the DNA is TGCAGTGCTAGAGATCCGGACGGCACCGGGGAGCTGTTTTTT.

This clonotype was observed many times. This chain joins TRBV6-1 and TRBJ1-2; D remains unclear. The germline gives CDR1 MNHNS, CDR2 SASEGT. CDR3 size: 14 residues. Trimming took 2 bases from V and 4 from J, leaving 11 bases between them. The CDR3 nucleotides are TGTGCCAGCAGTGAAATCAGCGTCCGCTATGGCTACACCTTC. It codes for CASSEISVRYGYTF.

This clonotype has ten or more counts. The rearrangement uses TRBV25-1 and TRBJ1-2; D is uncertain. CDR3 size: 14 residues. Trimming removed 1 base at V and 2 bases at J, with 8 bases between. Germline V lookup: CDR1 MGHDK, CDR2 SYGVNS. CDR3 sequence reads: CASSEWSLNYGYTF. The DNA of the CDR3 is TGTGCCAGCAGTGAATGGTCACTGAACTATGGCTACACCTTC.

Ten or more counts support this clonotype. The chain uses TRBV7-2 and TRBJ1-5; D is possibly TRBD1 (5 bases). The CDR3 spans 15 residues. V was clipped by 5 bases and J by 6 bases, with 17 bases between them. Germline-derived CDR1 and CDR2 are SGHTA and FQGNSA. CDR3 amino acids: CASSLAGVAGQPQHF. The CDR3, as DNA: TGTGCCAGCAGCCTCGCGGGGGTGGCAGGTCAGCCCCAGCATTTT.

This clonotype was observed at least ten times. The genes are TRBV4-1 and TRBJ2-5, with a tentative D call TRBD1 (6 bases). Trimming pared 1 base from V and 1 base from J, leaving 10 bases between. CDR1 and CDR2 from the germline V gene are MGHRA and YSYEKL. CDR3 size: 15 residues. CDR3 sequence (DNA): TGCGCCAGCAGCCAAGGTGGGGGCCTCCAAGAGACCCAGTACTTC. Translation gives CASSQGGGLQETQYF.

The V call is TRBV7-2, the J call TRBJ2-3; weak D call: TRBD2 (6 bases). V gave up 5 bases and J gave up 8 bases, with 11 bases separating them. Germline CDR1 and CDR2: SGHTA and FQGNSA. The CDR3 consists of 12 residues. The CDR3 loop is CASSPEAGTQYF. The DNA of the CDR3 is TGTGCCAGCAGCCCGGAAGCGGGTACGCAGTATTTT.

The V gene is TRBV28, the J gene TRBJ1-5; TRBD1 is a possible D gene (6 bases). V was shortened by 6 bases and J by 3 bases, with 12 bases between the two germline ends. The CDR3 totals 14 residues. Germline CDR1 reads MDHEN; CDR2 reads SYDVKM. CDR3 sequence (DNA): TGTGCCAGCAGCCAGGACAGCTACAATCAGCCCCAGCATTTT. Residues: CASSQDSYNQPQHF.

This clonotype was seen repeatedly, ten times or more. The chain uses TRBV6-2 or TRBV6-3 and TRBJ2-4; a weak D match, TRBD1 (5 bases). Germline V CDR1 and CDR2: MNHEY, SVGEGT. The CDR3 consists of 15 residues. V was trimmed by 6 bases and J by 5 bases, leaving 17 bases between them. This CDR3 is CASSRPPRGENIQYF. In nucleotides, the CDR3 is TGTGCCAGCAGCAGACCGCCAAGGGGTGAAAACATTCAGTACTTC.

J is TRBJ2-3 and V is TRBV12-3 or TRBV12-4; 11 bases line up with TRBD1. With V trimmed by 6 bases and J by 13 bases, 15 bases remained unmatched. The CDR3 covers 15 residues. CDR3 in DNA: TGTGCCAGCAGCCTGGACAGGGGGCAAACAGATGCGGAGTATTTT. This sequence encodes CASSLDRGQTDAEYF.

This clonotype was observed a few times. One end of the junction fails to match germline, which may point to a read error. This chain uses TRBV5-4 with TRBJ2-3, with 7 bases lining up with TRBD2. Germline CDR1 is SGHNT and CDR2 is YYREEE (reference sequence). CDR3 length equals 16 residues. The CDR3 nucleotides are TGTGCCAGCACCTTGGGGTGGGGGGGAGGCACAGATACGCAGTATTTT. Its protein is CASTLGWGGGTDTQYF.

As to this clonotype: This may be a read error, as it is one base from a much larger clone. The V gene is TRBV3-1, the J gene TRBJ1-2; TRBD1 is a possible D gene (5 bases). From germline, CDR1 is LGHDT and CDR2 YNNKEL (reference sequence). V shed 0 bases and J shed 4 bases, with 15 bases lying between them. This CDR3 is 16 amino acids long. The CDR3 DNA is TGTGCCAGCAGCCAAGATCTTGCTGCACAGGCCTATGGCTACACCTTC. It encodes CASSQDLAAQAYGYTF. Filled out from reference TRBV3-1 and TRBJ1-2, the complete variable domain reads DTAVSQTPKYLVTQMGNDKSIKCEQNLGHDTMYWYKQDSKKFLKIMFSYNNKELIINETVPNRFSPKSPDKAHLNLHINSLELGDSAVYFCASSQDLAAQAYGYTFGSGTRLTVV.

V and J are TRBV30 and TRBJ1-4; perhaps TRBD1 as D (5 bases). CDR3 length: 12 amino acids. Trimming removed 3 bases at V and 5 bases at J, with 7 bases between. The germline V gene has CDR1 GTSNPN and CDR2 SVGIG (reference sequence). The CDR3 protein is CAWRGGNEKLFF. In DNA, the CDR3 is TGTGCCTGGAGGGGGGGGAATGAAAAACTGTTTTTT.

This chain connects TRBV2 to TRBJ1-1; 8 nucleotides agree with TRBD1. Germline V gene lookup returns CDR1 SNHLY and CDR2 FYNNEI. The CDR3 covers 13 residues. J was trimmed by 5 bases and V by 6 bases; bases with no gene match: 5. CDR3 residues: CASRDNRGTEAFF. CDR3 in DNA: TGTGCCAGCAGGGACAACAGGGGGACTGAAGCTTTCTTT.

This clonotype was seen many times. The chain recombines TRBV27 with TRBJ2-1; 12 bases map to TRBD2. The CDR3 runs to 16 residues. J lost 7 bases, V lost 2 bases, and 6 bases had no gene match. Germline V gene lookup returns CDR1 MNHEY and CDR2 SMNVEV (reference sequence). The CDR3: CASSLRASGGANEQFF. CDR3 DNA sequence: TGTGCCAGCAGTTTACGGGCTAGCGGGGGGGCGAATGAGCAGTTCTTC.

This clonotype was recorded at least ten times. The V gene is TRBV7-8, the J gene TRBJ2-7; D is perhaps TRBD1 or TRBD2 (6 bases each). With 5 bases removed from V and 7 bases from J, the gap between germline ends came to 27 bases. CDR1 and CDR2 (germline): SGHVS, FQNEAQ. The CDR3 is made up of 17 amino acids. CDR3 nucleotides: TGTGCCAGCAGCAGGGGGGCCGGGGGCAACCCCTTCGAGGAGCAGTACTTC. Its translation is CASSRGAGGNPFEEQYF. Complete variable domain (other parts from reference TRBV7-8 and TRBJ2-7): GAGVSQSPRYKVAKRGQDVALRCDPISGHVSLFWYQQALGQGPEFLTYFQNEAQLDKSGLPSDRFFAERPEGSVSTLKIQRTQQEDSAVYLCASSRGAGGNPFEEQYFGPGTRLTVT.

Regarding this clonotype: A much larger clonotype is one base distant, so this may be a read error. The rearrangement uses TRBV6-2 or TRBV6-3 and TRBJ1-2; D is undetermined. The CDR3 has 13 residues. Germline values: CDR1 MNHEY, CDR2 SVGEGT. The CDR3 bases are TGTGCCAGCTTTTCTTCCTCTAACCATGGCTACACCTTC. Translating it yields CASFSSSNHGYTF.

In DNA form, the CDR3 reads TGTGCCAGCAGCTTAGCAACGGGGCCCTCCTACGAGCAGTACTTC. Protein: CASSLATGPSYEQYF. The rearrangement joins TRBV7-2 to TRBJ2-7, with D possibly being TRBD1 or TRBD2 (5 bases each). V was shortened by 0 bases and J by 0 bases, with 9 bases between the two germline ends. This CDR3 contains 15 residues. Germline-derived CDR1 and CDR2 are SGHTA and FQGNSA.

The chain combines TRBV9 with TRBJ1-2; D is unclear. The CDR3 length is 17 residues. V was clipped by 0 bases and J by 6 bases, with 21 bases between them. Germline CDR1 is SGDLS and CDR2 is YYNGEE. For the CDR3, the DNA is TGTGCCAGCAGCGTAGCTACGATAGGGAGCGGCGGGGATGGCTACACCTTC. It yields the protein CASSVATIGSGGDGYTF.

This clonotype appeared a few times. The chain uses TRBV19 and TRBJ1-5; D unresolved. Between the trimmed V and J ends, which lost 7 bases and 6 bases, there was a span of 19 bases. The CDR3 extends over 15 amino acids. Germline values: CDR1 LNHDA, CDR2 SQIVND (reference sequence). This CDR3 reads CASTSGASTRQPQHF. As DNA, the CDR3 is TGTGCCAGTACCTCGGGCGCATCTACCCGTCAGCCCCAGCATTTT. Together with reference TRBV19 and TRBJ1-5, the CDR3 gives the full variable domain: DGGITQSPKYLFRKEGQNVTLSCEQNLNHDAMYWYRQDPGQGLRLIYYSQIVNDFQKGDIAEGYSVSREKKESFPLTVTSAQKNPTAFYLCASTSGASTRQPQHFGDGTRLSIL.

There are many counts of this clonotype. The chain is built from TRBV6-5 and TRBJ1-4; TRBD1 might be the D (5 bases). V lost 2 bases and J 3 bases, leaving 10 bases between the germline ends. CDR3 length: 15 residues. Germline lookup yields CDR1 MNHEY and CDR2 SVGAGI. The DNA of the CDR3 is TGTGCCAGCAGTTACCGGGGGGTGGCTAATGAAAAACTGTTTTTT. Its protein product is CASSYRGVANEKLFF.

The CDR3 sequence is CSVGSFENEQFF. CDR3 coding DNA: TGCAGCGTGGGAAGCTTCGAGAATGAGCAGTTCTTC. V usage is TRBV29-1 and J usage is TRBJ2-1; D call uncertain. This CDR3 is 12 amino acids long. Germline V gives CDR1 SQVTM, CDR2 ANQGSEA. V gave up 6 bases and J gave up 7 bases, with 13 bases separating them.

This chain connects TRBV20-1 to TRBJ2-7; 9 nucleotides line up with TRBD1. Germline V gives CDR1 DFQATT, CDR2 SNEGSKA (reference sequence). The CDR3 sequence is 17 residues long. The ends lost 0 bases at V and 7 bases at J; junction bases unmatched: 16. CDR3 sequence: CSARDLRQGVPTWEQYF. CDR3 nucleotides: TGCAGTGCTAGAGATCTGAGACAGGGGGTACCCACCTGGGAGCAGTACTTC.

This clonotype has only a few counts. The chain uses TRBV20-1 and TRBJ2-2, with TRBD2 identical over 10 bases. This CDR3 comprises 14 residues. The ends lost 1 base at V and 5 bases at J; junction bases unmatched: 1. Germline loops: CDR1 DFQATT, CDR2 SNEGSKA (reference sequence). DNA of the CDR3: TGCAGTGCTAGAGTAGCGGGGGGTACCGGGGAGCTGTTTTTT. This codes for CSARVAGGTGELFF.

This clonotype has a count of ten or more. This rearrangement joins TRBV4-1 to TRBJ1-2, with D perhaps TRBD1 (5 bases). CDR3 length: 14 amino acids. Trimming stripped 0 bases from V and 5 bases from J, with 10 bases between. The germline V gene encodes CDR1 MGHRA and CDR2 YSYEKL. The CDR3 sequence: CASSQEPGTYGYTF. CDR3 DNA sequence: TGCGCCAGCAGCCAAGAACCAGGGACGTATGGCTACACCTTC.

The table lists this clonotype with a count of one. V and J are TRBV5-1 and TRBJ1-2; D not certain. CDR1 SGHRS and CDR2 YFSETQ come from the germline V gene. V was pared by 0 bases and J by 0 bases, with 12 bases between. This CDR3 has 16 amino acids. The CDR3 reads CASSLARRNSNYGYTF. The CDR3 region has the DNA TGCGCCAGCAGCTTGGCCAGGAGGAACTCTAACTATGGCTACACCTTC.

This chain joins TRBV20-1 and TRBJ2-6, with D hard to call. The germline V and J ends were trimmed by 5 bases and 0 bases, with 8 bases remaining between them. The V gene's germline CDR1 is DFQATT and CDR2 SNEGSKA (reference sequence). CDR3 length equals 14 residues. The CDR3 DNA follows: TGCAGTGCTCCCCCGAGCTCTGGGGCCAACGTCCTGACTTTC. Amino acids: CSAPPSSGANVLTF.

This rearrangement joins TRBV15 to TRBJ2-3; 10 positions match TRBD1. V was clipped by 0 bases and J by 8 bases; unmatched bases: 11. The CDR3 extends over 17 amino acids. Germline assignment: CDR1 LNHNV and CDR2 YYDKDF (reference sequence). The CDR3 sequence: CATSRDLLGQGRGTQYF. CDR3 DNA: TGTGCCACCAGCAGAGACCTCTTGGGACAGGGGCGAGGTACGCAGTATTTT.